The 8 T cell receptor beta chains below all came from one sample that was sequenced in a study of cytomegalovirus exposure and HLA in healthy donors. The PCR contained 60 Vbeta and 13 Jbeta primers. Sequenced by immunoSEQ multiplex PCR; TCRdb stores in-frame clones only, minus some. The repertoire consists of under 150,000 clones, with approximately 83% occurring once and the leading ten covering around 2.6%. The sequenced material came from PBMCs. The receptors derive from a male donor in good health and CMV-seronegative.

The rearrangement links TRBV15 to TRBJ2-3; 8 bases align to TRBD2. Germline V CDR1 and CDR2: LNHNV, YYDKDF (reference sequence). V lost 5 bases and J lost 4; bases outside the gene matches: 5. CDR3 size: 14 residues. CDR3 residues: CATSGTSGPDTQYF. CDR3 bases: TGTGCCACCAGCGGAACTAGCGGCCCAGATACGCAGTATTTT.

V gene TRBV7-2 combines with J gene TRBJ2-5; no definite D call. Trimming left V 3 bases short and J 4 bases short, with 12 bases between. The CDR3 is made up of 14 amino acids. Germline lookup yields CDR1 SGHTA and CDR2 FQGNSA. DNA of the CDR3: TGTGCCAGCAGCTTCGGGTCCGTATCAGAGACCCAGTACTTC. Translating it yields CASSFGSVSETQYF.

The gene calls are TRBV7-3 and TRBJ2-5; 11 bases are a match to TRBD1. Per germline, CDR1 SGHTA and CDR2 FQGTGA. V was clipped by 4 bases and J by 4 bases; unmatched bases: 2. The CDR3 spans 14 residues. CDR3 in amino acids: CASSWTGGLETQYF. For the CDR3, the DNA is TGTGCCAGCAGCTGGACAGGGGGCTTAGAGACCCAGTACTTC. Full variable domain (missing parts from reference TRBV7-3 and TRBJ2-5): GAGVSQTPSNKVTEKGKYVELRCDPISGHTALYWYRQSLGQGPEFLIYFQGTGAADDSGLPNDRFFAVRPEGSVSTLKIQRTERGDSAVYLCASSWTGGLETQYFGPGTRLLVL.

The chain links TRBV7-9 to TRBJ2-7; no firm D call. V was clipped by 1 base and J by 5 bases, with 12 bases between them. The CDR3 is 14 residues long. Per germline, CDR1 SEHNR and CDR2 FQNEAQ (reference sequence). CDR3: CASSLVSYPHEQYF. The DNA of the CDR3 is TGTGCCAGCAGCTTAGTAAGCTACCCCCACGAGCAGTACTTC.

The chain couples TRBV11-2 to TRBJ1-4; a weak D match, TRBD1 (5 bases). The ends were cut back, 4 bases at V and 5 bases at J, with 11 bases in the middle. The CDR3 contains 14 residues. Germline V gene data show CDR1 as SGHAT and CDR2 as FQNNGV. CDR3 sequence (DNA): TGTGCCAGCAGCTCAGGGTTCGGGAATGAAAAACTGTTTTTT. Amino acids: CASSSGFGNEKLFF.

Points on this clone: The germline gene is not matched at one end of the junction; a read error may be the cause. V and J are TRBV30 and TRBJ2-3, with 7 bases fitting TRBD2. The CDR3 runs 14 residues. Germline CDR1 and CDR2: GTSNPN and SVGIG (reference sequence). CDR3 DNA: TGTGCCCGGAGTCTGGGAGGGAAGCCAGATACGCAGTATTTT. It encodes CARSLGGKPDTQYF.

The chain recombines TRBV4-2 with TRBJ2-2; 9 bases are shared with TRBD2. V lost 3 bases to trimming and J lost 6 bases; unmatched junction nucleotides: 5. CDR1 LGHNA and CDR2 YNFKEQ come from the germline V gene. CDR3 size: 15 residues. The CDR3 loop is CASSHNLAGSGELFF. The CDR3 DNA is TGTGCCAGCAGCCACAATCTAGCGGGATCCGGGGAGCTGTTTTTT.

This sequence joins TRBV4-2 and TRBJ1-2, with no clear D. CDR3 length: 16 amino acids. CDR1 is LGHNA, CDR2 YNFKEQ, per germline. V was cut by 0 bases and J by 0 bases, with 11 bases left in between. The chain's CDR3 is CASSQDGPRANYGYTF. The CDR3 region has the DNA TGTGCCAGCAGCCAAGATGGCCCGCGGGCTAACTATGGCTACACCTTC.